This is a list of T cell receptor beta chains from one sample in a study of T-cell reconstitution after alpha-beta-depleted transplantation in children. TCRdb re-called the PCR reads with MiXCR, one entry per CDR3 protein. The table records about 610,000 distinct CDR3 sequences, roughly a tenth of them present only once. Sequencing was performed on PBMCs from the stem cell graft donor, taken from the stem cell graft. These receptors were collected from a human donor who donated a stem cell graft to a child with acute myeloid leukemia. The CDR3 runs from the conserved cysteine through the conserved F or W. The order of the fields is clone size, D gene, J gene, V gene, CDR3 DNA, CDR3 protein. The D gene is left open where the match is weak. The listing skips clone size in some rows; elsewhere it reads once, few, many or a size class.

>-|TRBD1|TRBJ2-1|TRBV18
TGTGCCAGCTCACCAGACAGCAGGGGGAGCTCCTACAATGAGCAGTTCTTC
CASSPDSRGSSYNEQFF
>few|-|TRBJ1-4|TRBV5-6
TGTGCCAGCACCCAGGAGACCCGAGCGGAACTGTTTTTT
CASTQETRAELFF
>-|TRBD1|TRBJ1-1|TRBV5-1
TGCGCCAGCAGCTTGGCAGGGACAGTGGCTGAAGCTTTCTTT
CASSLAGTVAEAFF
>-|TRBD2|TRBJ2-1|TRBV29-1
TGCAGCGTCGGAGGTGGTAGCGGGGATTTTTACAATGAGCAGTTCTTC
CSVGGGSGDFYNEQFF
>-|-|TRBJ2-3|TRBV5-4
TGTGCCAGCAGCCTCCCGAAGGGCACAGATACGCAGTATTTT
CASSLPKGTDTQYF
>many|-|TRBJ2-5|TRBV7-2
TGTGCCAGCAGCTTAGCTTATAAAGAGACCCAGTACTTC
CASSLAYKETQYF
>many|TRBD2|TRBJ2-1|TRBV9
TGTGCCAGCAGCGTAGGGGTTAGCGGGGCTGAGCAGTTCTTC
CASSVGVSGAEQFF
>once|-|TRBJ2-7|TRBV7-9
TGTGCCAGCGCCCCACCGGACAGAAACTACGAGCAGTACTTC
CASAPPDRNYEQYF
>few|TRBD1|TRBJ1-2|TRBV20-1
TGCAGTGCCGAAATACACAAGACAGGGGCCTATGGCTACACCTTC
CSAEIHKTGAYGYTF
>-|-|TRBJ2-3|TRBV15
TGTGCCACCAGCAGAGACCAGGGAAGCACAGATACGCAGTATTTT
CATSRDQGSTDTQYF
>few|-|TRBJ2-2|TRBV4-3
TGCGCCAGCAGCCCTGGGTCAGGGCCGAACACCGGGGAGCTGTTTTTT
CASSPGSGPNTGELFF
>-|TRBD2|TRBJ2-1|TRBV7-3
TGTGCCAGCAGCTTAAACCCCAGTGTGGGCGGGAGCTCCTACAATGAGCAGTTCTTC
CASSLNPSVGGSSYNEQFF
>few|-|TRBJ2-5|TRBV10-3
TGTGCCATCAGTGGGCCCCTCCAAGAGACCCAGTACTTC
CAISGPLQETQYF
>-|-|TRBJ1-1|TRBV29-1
TGCAGCGTTATTTCCGGGACAACTGAAGCTTTCTTT
CSVISGTTEAFF
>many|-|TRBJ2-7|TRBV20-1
TGCAGTGCTTCGGGCCGGACCTACGAGCAGTACTTC
CSASGRTYEQYF
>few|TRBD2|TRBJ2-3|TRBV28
TGTGCCAGCAGCGGTAGCGGGGCTAGCACAGATACGCAGTATTTT
CASSGSGASTDTQYF
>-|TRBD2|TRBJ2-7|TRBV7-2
TGTGCCAGCAGCATACTAGCGGGAGGGACCTACGAGCAGTACTTC
CASSILAGGTYEQYF
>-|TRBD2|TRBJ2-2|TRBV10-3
TGTGCCACCGAGCGGGAGGCACCGAACACCGGGGAGCTGTTTTTT
CATEREAPNTGELFF
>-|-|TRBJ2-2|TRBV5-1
TGCGCCAGCAGCTTGGGAGGTGCAGCAGTAAACACCGGGGAGCTGTTTTTT
CASSLGGAAVNTGELFF
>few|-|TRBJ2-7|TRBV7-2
TGTGCCAGCAGACAGGGCCACGAGCAGTACTTC
CASRQGHEQYF
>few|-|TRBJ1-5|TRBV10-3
TGTGCGTCGCAGGCCCTAGGTGGCAATCAGCCCCAGCATTTT
CASQALGGNQPQHF
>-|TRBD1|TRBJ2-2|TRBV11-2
TGTGCCAGCAGCGAGGGACAGGTTAACACCGGGGAGCTGTTTTTT
CASSEGQVNTGELFF
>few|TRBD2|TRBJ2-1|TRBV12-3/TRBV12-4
TGTGCCAGCAGTTTACGGGGGGGACTAGCGGGTGCTCGCGAGTTCTTC
CASSLRGGLAGAREFF
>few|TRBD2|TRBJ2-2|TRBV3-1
TGTGCCAGCAGCCATATTCAGGGCGGACTAGCGGGAGCCGGGGAGCTGTTTTTT
CASSHIQGGLAGAGELFF
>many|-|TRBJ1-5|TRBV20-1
TGCAGTGCTCACATAGGGCAGGGTCCGAATCAGCCCCAGCATTTT
CSAHIGQGPNQPQHF
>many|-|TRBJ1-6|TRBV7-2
TGTGCCAGCAGCTTATTGGGGGGGTCTGGTTCACCCCTCCACTTT
CASSLLGGSGSPLHF
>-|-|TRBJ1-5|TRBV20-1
TGCAGTGCTAGTCCTAAGGACAGAGGCGGTGATCAGCCCCAGCATTTT
CSASPKDRGGDQPQHF
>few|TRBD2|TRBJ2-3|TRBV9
TGTGCCAGCAGCGTAGGAAGCGGGGCGGATACGCAGTATTTT
CASSVGSGADTQYF
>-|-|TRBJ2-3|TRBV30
TGTGCCTGGAGGGTGGGGAGTTTCGCAGATACGCAGTATTTT
CAWRVGSFADTQYF